This record looks at one T cell receptor beta chain sequence and its context. The CDR3 is 15 residues long. The V end lost 5 bases, the J end lost 0 bases, and 10 bases lay between the germline ends. Germline CDR1 and CDR2: LNHDA and SQIVND (reference sequence). TCRdb keeps only in-frame clones here, not all; method: immunoSEQ multiplex PCR. The data show 77,000 or so clones, about 83% seen once. The data originate from a study of blood T cell repertoires in COVID-19. Overall study: Researchers got acute and convalescent COVID-19 samples from the United States, Italy and Spain.

This sequence joins TRBV19 and TRBJ2-2, with D perhaps TRBD2 (6 bases). The sequence was collected from a woman aged 55-70 years with acute or convalescent COVID-19. The sequencing sample was made of peripheral blood. CDR3 region: CASSYPGANTGELFF. The CDR3 DNA sequence: TGTGCCAGTAGTTACCCGGGAGCGAACACCGGGGAGCTGTTTTTT.